These 26 T cell receptor beta chains share one sample of origin, sequenced in a study of OX40 agonist ivuxolimab in advanced cancers. Profiled with immunoSEQ multiplex PCR; TCRdb holds only in-frame clones, not every one. The repertoire includes around 66,000 clones, around 91% of them detected once, and 11% sits in the top ten. Source: CD4+ or CD8+ T cells sorted from blood, taken in a trial of the OX40 agonist ivuxolimab. The receptors stem from an adult with an advanced solid tumor such as melanoma, head and neck, liver or kidney cancer.

The chain is built from TRBV12-5 and TRBJ2-3; TRBD2 matches 7 bases. The CDR3 has 15 amino acids. Losses at the gene ends were 1 base for V and 3 bases for J; bases not matched to a gene: 4. Germline CDR1 reads LGHNT; CDR2 reads FRNRAP. The CDR3 reads CASGLGLAVTDTQYF. The DNA for the CDR3 is TGTGCTAGTGGTTTGGGACTAGCAGTAACAGATACGCAGTATTTT.

V usage is TRBV6-5 and J usage is TRBJ1-2; no firm D call. Germline V gene lookup returns CDR1 MNHEY and CDR2 SVGAGI. The CDR3 runs 13 residues. The V gene lost 8 bases and the J gene lost 4 bases, with 14 bases spanning the gap. Here the CDR3 DNA reads TGTGCCAGCGGGATGAGGGTTGGCTATGGCTACACCTTC. Encoded protein: CASGMRVGYGYTF.

This rearrangement joins TRBV2 to TRBJ1-6; 8 positions match TRBD1. Unmatched junction bases numbered 8, after V lost 6 bases and J lost 4 bases. The CDR3 has 16 residues. The V gene's germline CDR1 is SNHLY and CDR2 FYNNEI. DNA of the CDR3: TGTGCCAGCAGGGACAGGGCGCTAAGTTATAATTCACCCCTCCACTTT. Its protein product is CASRDRALSYNSPLHF.

The V and J genes are TRBV4-1 and TRBJ2-7; a weak D match, TRBD1 (6 bases). V was clipped by 5 bases and J by 2 bases, with 16 bases between them. In germline, CDR1 is MGHRA, CDR2 YSYEKL. The CDR3 is 15 amino acids. For the CDR3, the DNA is TGCGCCAGCAGCTCCCGACAGGCAACGGCCTACGAGCAGTACTTC. This gives the protein CASSSRQATAYEQYF.

The gene calls are TRBV5-1 and TRBJ2-3; a weak D match, TRBD2 (5 bases). Trimming took off 2 bases at V and 0 bases at J, with 10 bases between the two ends. In germline, CDR1 is SGHRS, CDR2 YFSETQ. This CDR3 region has 15 residues. The CDR3 DNA is TGCGCCAGCAGCTTCAACGGGGATAGCACAGATACGCAGTATTTT. Protein: CASSFNGDSTDTQYF.

This clone was found a few times. The chain is built from TRBV7-8 and TRBJ1-2, with D unresolved. V was shortened by 5 bases and J by 2 bases, with 6 bases between the two germline ends. Germline V gene lookup returns CDR1 SGHVS and CDR2 FQNEAQ. The CDR3 extends over 12 amino acids. CDR3 in amino acids: CASSPLNYGYTF. The CDR3 coding sequence is TGTGCCAGCAGCCCGCTCAACTATGGCTACACCTTC.

CDR3 DNA sequence: TGTGCCACCAGCTACACCGGGACAGGGATAAACGAGCAGTACTTC. Protein: CATSYTGTGINEQYF. The chain links TRBV15 to TRBJ2-7; TRBD1 agrees at 9 bases. The germline V gene encodes CDR1 LNHNV and CDR2 YYDKDF (reference sequence). CDR3 size: 15 residues. V lost 5 bases to trimming and J lost 5 bases; unmatched junction nucleotides: 10.

This chain links TRBV19 with TRBJ2-2; D unclear. The CDR3 extends over 14 amino acids. Looked up from germline, CDR1 is LNHDA and CDR2 is SQIVND (reference sequence). Trimming removed 3 bases at V and 8 bases at J, with 13 bases between. The CDR3 DNA reads as TGTGCCAGTAGTATGGACGGCACCCTAGGGGAGCTGTTTTTT. Amino acids: CASSMDGTLGELFF.

The chain uses TRBV2 and TRBJ2-1; D perhaps matches TRBD2 (5 bases). This CDR3 spans 12 amino acids. Trimming took 10 bases from V and 1 from J, leaving 8 bases between them. Germline CDR1 SNHLY, CDR2 FYNNEI. The CDR3 sequence is CATRGSYNEQFF. The CDR3, as DNA: TGTGCCACCCGGGGTTCCTACAATGAGCAGTTCTTC.

J is TRBJ1-2 and V is TRBV2; D is uncertain. Trimming cost V 6 bases and J 0 bases, with 8 bases left between them. The CDR3 contains 13 residues. CDR1 and CDR2 from the germline V gene are SNHLY and FYNNEI. The DNA of the CDR3 is TGTGCCAGCAGCGATCTTCCTAACTATGGCTACACCTTC. As protein: CASSDLPNYGYTF.

The chain employs TRBV2 and TRBJ1-2; D is possibly TRBD1 (5 bases). This CDR3 contains 13 residues. CDR1 and CDR2 (germline): SNHLY, FYNNEI. The ends were cut back, 4 bases at V and 5 bases at J, with 11 bases in the middle. This chain's CDR3 is CASSAGVGYGYTF. The CDR3, as DNA: TGTGCCAGCAGTGCGGGGGTCGGGTATGGCTACACCTTC. Full variable domain (rest looked up from reference TRBV2 and TRBJ1-2): EPEVTQTPSHQVTQMGQEVILRCVPISNHLYFYWYRQILGQKVEFLVSFYNNEISEKSEIFDDQFSVERPDGSNFTLKIRSTKLEDSAMYFCASSAGVGYGYTFGSGTRLTVV.

This chain joins TRBV23-1 and TRBJ2-7; the match to TRBD1 covers 8 bases. TRBV23-1 qualifies as an ORF whose function is uncertain. There are 14 residues in the CDR3. The V gene end was trimmed by 3 bases and the J gene end by 12 bases; junction bases not matched to a gene: 13. CDR3 sequence reads: CASSHDRGRAKRYF. As DNA, the CDR3 is TGCGCCAGCAGTCATGACAGGGGTCGCGCGAAGCGGTACTTC.

The chain links TRBV5-6 to TRBJ1-3; D is ambiguous. Trimming removed 1 base at V and 0 bases at J, with 5 bases between. Germline assignment: CDR1 SGHDT and CDR2 YYEEEE. CDR3 length: 14 amino acids. DNA for the CDR3: TGTGCCAGCAGCTTGTACAGCTCTGGAAACACCATATATTTT. It specifies CASSLYSSGNTIYF.

CDR3 nucleotide sequence: TGTGCCAGCAGCCCGGGGGGCTCTGGAAACACCATATATTTT. It yields the protein CASSPGGSGNTIYF. The V call is TRBV5-4, the J call TRBJ1-3, with D perhaps TRBD1 (5 bases). CDR1 and CDR2 from the germline V gene are SGHNT and YYREEE (reference sequence). Between the trimmed V and J ends, which lost 4 bases and 0 bases, there was a span of 8 bases. CDR3 length equals 14 residues.

This clone was seen a single time. The chain employs TRBV19 and TRBJ2-3, with TRBD2 matching 10 bases. With V trimmed by 6 bases and J by 5 bases, 8 bases remained unmatched. CDR3 length equals 15 residues. CDR1 is LNHDA and CDR2 is SQIVND in the germline V gene (reference sequence). CDR3 residues: CASSVAGGRGDTQYF. The CDR3 nucleotides read TGTGCCAGTAGCGTAGCGGGGGGAAGGGGAGATACGCAGTATTTT.

The table lists this clone with a count of one. The chain carries TRBV5-4 and TRBJ1-6, with 7 bases that match TRBD1. The V and J ends lost 1 base and 10 bases, in that order; junction bases with no gene match: 8. Germline CDR1 is SGHNT and CDR2 is YYREEE (reference sequence). This CDR3 comprises 15 residues. This CDR3 is CASSLKTGLRSPLHF. Written as DNA, the CDR3 is TGTGCCAGCAGCTTGAAGACAGGGTTGCGATCACCCCTCCACTTT. The whole variable domain, filled in from reference TRBV5-4 and TRBJ1-6, reads ETGVTQSPTHLIKTRGQQVTLRCSSQSGHNTVSWYQQALGQGPQFIFQYYREEENGRGNFPPRFSGLQFPNYSSELNVNALELDDSALYLCASSLKTGLRSPLHFGNGTRLTVT.

The chain has TRBV12-5 and TRBJ2-2; 10 positions agree with TRBD1. Germline lookup yields CDR1 LGHNT and CDR2 FRNRAP. The CDR3 totals 15 residues. The trim removed 4 bases at V and 4 bases at J, leaving 3 bases unmatched. The CDR3 nucleotides are TGTGCTAGTGGTTCTGGACAGGGGGGCACCGGGGAGCTGTTTTTT. Residues: CASGSGQGGTGELFF. The complete variable domain, with remaining parts taken from reference TRBV12-5 and TRBJ2-2, reads DARVTQTPRHKVTEMGQEVTMRCQPILGHNTVFWYRQTMMQGLELLAYFRNRAPLDDSGMPKDRFSAEMPDATLATLKIQPSEPRDSAVYFCASGSGQGGTGELFFGEGSRLTVL.

This clone was recorded only once. The chain employs TRBV5-8 and TRBJ2-7; no clear D gene. This CDR3 is 12 amino acids long. Trimming removed 0 bases from V and 4 bases from J, with 5 bases in between. CDR1 is SGHTS and CDR2 is YDEGEE in the germline V gene. The CDR3 loop is CASSLDAYEQYF. Written as DNA, the CDR3 is TGTGCCAGCAGCTTGGATGCGTACGAGCAGTACTTC.

The chain couples TRBV9 to TRBJ2-2, with D hard to call. Germline-derived CDR1 and CDR2 are SGDLS and YYNGEE. This CDR3 spans 12 amino acids. Trimming cost V 0 bases and J 6 bases, with 3 bases left between them. The CDR3 reads CASSVAAGELFF. DNA of the CDR3: TGTGCCAGCAGCGTAGCTGCCGGGGAGCTGTTTTTT.

The chain couples TRBV6-1 to TRBJ2-3; 11 bases line up with TRBD2. CDR3 length: 17 amino acids. CDR1 and CDR2 from the germline V gene are MNHNS and SASEGT. The V segment lost 4 bases and the J segment 0 bases; nucleotides outside the gene matches: 6. In DNA form, the CDR3 reads TGTGCCAGCAGTGCGGGACTAGCGGCGCCTAGCACAGATACGCAGTATTTT. This sequence encodes CASSAGLAAPSTDTQYF.

The V and J genes are TRBV28 and TRBJ2-7; 12 bases are shared with TRBD1. Germline loops: CDR1 MDHEN, CDR2 SYDVKM. The CDR3 sequence is 15 residues long. V lost 4 bases to trimming and J lost 6 bases; unmatched junction nucleotides: 7. The CDR3 sequence: CASSSPGTGGVEQYF. The CDR3 region has the DNA TGTGCCAGCAGTTCCCCCGGGACAGGGGGCGTCGAGCAGTACTTC. Supplemented by reference TRBV28 and TRBJ2-7, the full variable domain reads DVKVTQSSRYLVKRTGEKVFLECVQDMDHENMFWYRQDPGLGLRLIYFSYDVKMKEKGDIPEGYSVSREKKERFSLILESASTNQTSMYLCASSSPGTGGVEQYFGPGTRLTVT.

V is TRBV18 and J is TRBJ1-5, with D unresolved. The CDR3 runs 15 residues. Trimming stripped 3 bases from V and 6 bases from J, with 15 bases between. Germline CDR1 and CDR2: KGHSH and LQKENI. CDR3 in amino acids: CASSPLAAPPQPQHF. The CDR3 nucleotides read TGTGCCAGCTCACCTTTGGCCGCCCCCCCTCAGCCCCAGCATTTT.

The chain recombines TRBV28 with TRBJ2-2; 7 nucleotides line up with TRBD2. Germline V gene sequence: CDR1 MDHEN, CDR2 SYDVKM. Germline trimming cut 2 bases from V and 6 bases from J; bases unmatched to any gene: 9. CDR3 length: 16 amino acids. CDR3 in DNA: TGTGCCAGCAGTTTAATCTGGGGCGGGAGAGCCGGGGAGCTGTTTTTT. As protein: CASSLIWGGRAGELFF.

In this sample, this clone turned up a few times. V usage is TRBV18 and J usage is TRBJ1-2; D is undetermined. The length of the CDR3 is 14 residues. Trimming cost V 2 bases and J 8 bases, with 15 bases left between them. Germline V lookup: CDR1 KGHSH, CDR2 LQKENI. CDR3 region: CASSPGGSPGGYTF. CDR3 DNA: TGTGCCAGCTCACCAGGCGGATCTCCGGGCGGCTACACCTTC.

The chain combines TRBV11-2 with TRBJ2-7; the D call may be TRBD1 or TRBD2 (5 bases each). The CDR3 has 16 residues. CDR1 is SGHAT, CDR2 FQNNGV, per germline. Trimming stripped 3 bases from V and 7 bases from J, with 22 bases between. The CDR3 DNA follows: TGTGCCAGCAGCTTCGGCTTTAGCGTTTTTAGGGGTGAGCAGTACTTC. Translated: CASSFGFSVFRGEQYF.

V usage is TRBV5-6 and J usage is TRBJ2-7, with 9 bases lining up with TRBD1. The CDR3 is 15 residues long. Germline CDR1 SGHDT, CDR2 YYEEEE. The V gene end was trimmed by 3 bases and the J gene end by 5 bases; junction bases not matched to a gene: 9. Here the CDR3 DNA reads TGTGCCAGCAGCTCCCACCGGGACAGGGACGACGAGCAGTACTTC. Protein product: CASSSHRDRDDEQYF.